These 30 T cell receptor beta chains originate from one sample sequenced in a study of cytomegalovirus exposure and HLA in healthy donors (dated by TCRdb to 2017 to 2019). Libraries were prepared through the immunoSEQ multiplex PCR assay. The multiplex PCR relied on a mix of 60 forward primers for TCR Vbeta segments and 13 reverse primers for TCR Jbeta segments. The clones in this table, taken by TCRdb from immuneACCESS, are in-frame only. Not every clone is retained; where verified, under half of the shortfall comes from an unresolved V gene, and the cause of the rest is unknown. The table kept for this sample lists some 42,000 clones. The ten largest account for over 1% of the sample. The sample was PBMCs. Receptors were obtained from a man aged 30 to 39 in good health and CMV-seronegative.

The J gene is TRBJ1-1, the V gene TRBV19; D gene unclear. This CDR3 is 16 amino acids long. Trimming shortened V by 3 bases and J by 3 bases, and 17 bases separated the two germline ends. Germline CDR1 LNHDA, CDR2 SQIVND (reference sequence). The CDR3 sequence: CASSMRRRIRDTEAFF. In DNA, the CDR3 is TGTGCCAGTAGTATGAGGCGCCGGATTCGGGACACTGAAGCTTTCTTT.

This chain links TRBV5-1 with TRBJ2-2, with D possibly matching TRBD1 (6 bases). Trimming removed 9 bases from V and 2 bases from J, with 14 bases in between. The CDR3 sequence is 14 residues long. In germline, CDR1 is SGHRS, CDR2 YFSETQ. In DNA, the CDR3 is TGCGCCACCCAGGGGACATCCAACACCGGGGAGCTGTTTTTT. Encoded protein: CATQGTSNTGELFF. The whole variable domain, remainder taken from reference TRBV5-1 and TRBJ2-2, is KAGVTQTPRYLIKTRGQQVTLSCSPISGHRSVSWYQQTPGQGLQFLFEYFSETQRNKGNFPGRFSGRQFSNSRSEMNVSTLELGDSALYLCATQGTSNTGELFFGEGSRLTVL.

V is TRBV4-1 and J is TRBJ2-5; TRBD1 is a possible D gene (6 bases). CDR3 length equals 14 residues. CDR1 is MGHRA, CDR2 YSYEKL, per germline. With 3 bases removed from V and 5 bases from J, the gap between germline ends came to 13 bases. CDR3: CASSHTTGLETQYF. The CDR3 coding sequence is TGCGCCAGCAGCCATACCACAGGGTTGGAGACCCAGTACTTC.

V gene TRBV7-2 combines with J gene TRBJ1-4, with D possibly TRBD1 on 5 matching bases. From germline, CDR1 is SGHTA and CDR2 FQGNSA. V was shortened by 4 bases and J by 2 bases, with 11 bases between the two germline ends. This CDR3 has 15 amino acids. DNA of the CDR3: TGTGCCAGCAGCTACGGGGGTGCTACTAATGAAAAACTGTTTTTT. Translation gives CASSYGGATNEKLFF. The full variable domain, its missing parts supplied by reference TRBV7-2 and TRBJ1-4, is GAGVSQSPSNKVTEKGKDVELRCDPISGHTALYWYRQSLGQGLEFLIYFQGNSAPDKSGLPSDRFSAERTGGSVSTLTIQRTQQEDSAVYLCASSYGGATNEKLFFGSGTQLSVL.

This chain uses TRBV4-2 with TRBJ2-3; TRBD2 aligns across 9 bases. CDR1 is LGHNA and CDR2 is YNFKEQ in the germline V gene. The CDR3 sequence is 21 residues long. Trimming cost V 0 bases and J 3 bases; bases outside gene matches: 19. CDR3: CASSQDPGGSGSPWATDTQYF. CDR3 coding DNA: TGTGCCAGCAGCCAAGATCCCGGGGGTAGCGGGAGTCCCTGGGCGACAGATACGCAGTATTTT.

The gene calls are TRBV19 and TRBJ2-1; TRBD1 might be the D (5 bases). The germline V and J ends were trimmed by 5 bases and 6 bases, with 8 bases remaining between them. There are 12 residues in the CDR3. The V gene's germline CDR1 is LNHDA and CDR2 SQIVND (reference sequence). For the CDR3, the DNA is TGTGCCAGTAGTGAAGACAGCAATGAGCAGTTCTTC. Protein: CASSEDSNEQFF.

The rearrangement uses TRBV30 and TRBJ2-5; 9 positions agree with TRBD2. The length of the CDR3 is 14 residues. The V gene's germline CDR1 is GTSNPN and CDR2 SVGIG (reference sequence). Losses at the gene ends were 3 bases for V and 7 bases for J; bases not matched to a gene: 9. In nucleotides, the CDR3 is TGTGCCTGGAGGAGACTAGCGGCGGGGGGGACCCAGTACTTC. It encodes CAWRRLAAGGTQYF. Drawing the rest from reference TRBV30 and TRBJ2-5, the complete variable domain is SQTIHQWPATLVQPVGSPLSLECTVEGTSNPNLYWYRQAAGRGLQLLFYSVGIGQISSEVPQNLSASRPQDRQFILSSKKLLLSDSGFYLCAWRRLAAGGTQYFGPGTRLLVL.

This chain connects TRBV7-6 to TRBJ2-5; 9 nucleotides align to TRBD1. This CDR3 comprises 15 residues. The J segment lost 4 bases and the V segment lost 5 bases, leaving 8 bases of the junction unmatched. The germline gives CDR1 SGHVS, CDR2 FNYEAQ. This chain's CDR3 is CASSLGQGLRETQYF. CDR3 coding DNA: TGTGCCAGCAGCCTAGGACAGGGGTTGAGAGAGACCCAGTACTTC.

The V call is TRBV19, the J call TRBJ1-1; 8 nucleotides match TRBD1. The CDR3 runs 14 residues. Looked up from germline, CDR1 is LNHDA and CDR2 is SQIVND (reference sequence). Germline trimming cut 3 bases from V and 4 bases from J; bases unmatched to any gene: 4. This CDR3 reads CASSIQGATTEAFF. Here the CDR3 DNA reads TGTGCCAGTAGTATCCAGGGGGCGACCACTGAAGCTTTCTTT.

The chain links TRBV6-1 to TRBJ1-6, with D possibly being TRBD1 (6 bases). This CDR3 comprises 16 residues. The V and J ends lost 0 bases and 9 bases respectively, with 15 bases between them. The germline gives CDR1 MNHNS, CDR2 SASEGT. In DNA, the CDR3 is TGTGCCAGCAGTGAAGCGCGGGCAGGGGTAGGTTCACCCCTCCACTTT. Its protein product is CASSEARAGVGSPLHF.

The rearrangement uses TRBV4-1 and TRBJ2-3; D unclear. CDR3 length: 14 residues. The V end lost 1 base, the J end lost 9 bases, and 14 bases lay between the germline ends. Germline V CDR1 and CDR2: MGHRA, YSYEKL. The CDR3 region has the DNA TGCGCCAGCAGCCAAGTAGTTCGGGTTGGCACGCAGTATTTT. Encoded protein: CASSQVVRVGTQYF.

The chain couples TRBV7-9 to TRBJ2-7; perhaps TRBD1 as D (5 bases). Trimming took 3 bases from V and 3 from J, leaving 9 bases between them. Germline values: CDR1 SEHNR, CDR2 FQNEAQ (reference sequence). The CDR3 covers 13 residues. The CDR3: CASSFQGGYEQYF. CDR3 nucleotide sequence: TGTGCCAGCAGCTTTCAGGGTGGCTACGAGCAGTACTTC.

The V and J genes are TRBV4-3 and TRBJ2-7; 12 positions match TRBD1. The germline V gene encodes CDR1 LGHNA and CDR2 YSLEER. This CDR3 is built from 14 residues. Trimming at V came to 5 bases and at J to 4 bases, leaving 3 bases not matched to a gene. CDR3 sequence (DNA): TGCGCCAGCAGCAGGGACAGGGGGCCATACGAGCAGTACTTC. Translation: CASSRDRGPYEQYF.

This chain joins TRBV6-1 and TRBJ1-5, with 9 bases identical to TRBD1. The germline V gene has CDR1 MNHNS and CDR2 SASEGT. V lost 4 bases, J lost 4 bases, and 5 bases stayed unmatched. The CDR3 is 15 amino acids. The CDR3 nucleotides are TGTGCCAGCAGTGTAGGACAGGGGAGGAATCAGCCCCAGCATTTT. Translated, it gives CASSVGQGRNQPQHF.

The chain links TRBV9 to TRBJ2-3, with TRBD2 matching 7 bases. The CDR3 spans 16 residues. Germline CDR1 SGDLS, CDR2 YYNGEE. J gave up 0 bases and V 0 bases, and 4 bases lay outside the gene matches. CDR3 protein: CASSVEAGASTDTQYF. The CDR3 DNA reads TGTGCCAGCAGCGTAGAGGCGGGAGCAAGCACAGATACGCAGTATTTT.

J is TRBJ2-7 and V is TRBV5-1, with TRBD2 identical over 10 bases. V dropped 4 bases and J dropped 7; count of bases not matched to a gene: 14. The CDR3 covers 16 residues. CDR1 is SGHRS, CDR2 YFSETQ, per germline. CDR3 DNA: TGCGCCAGCAGCCCCCCCGGGCTAGCGGGAGTGATAGAGCAGTACTTC. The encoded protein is CASSPPGLAGVIEQYF.

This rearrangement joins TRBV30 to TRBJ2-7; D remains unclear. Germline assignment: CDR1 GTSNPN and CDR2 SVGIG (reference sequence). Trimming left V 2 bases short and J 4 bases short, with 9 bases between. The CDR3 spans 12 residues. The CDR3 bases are TGTGCCTGGAGTAACAGAATTTACGAGCAGTACTTC. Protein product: CAWSNRIYEQYF. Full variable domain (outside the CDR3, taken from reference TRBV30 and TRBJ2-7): SQTIHQWPATLVQPVGSPLSLECTVEGTSNPNLYWYRQAAGRGLQLLFYSVGIGQISSEVPQNLSASRPQDRQFILSSKKLLLSDSGFYLCAWSNRIYEQYFGPGTRLTVT.

The CDR3 reads CASSPRTGNYGYTF. CDR3 bases: TGTGCCAGCTCACCACGGACAGGGAACTATGGCTACACCTTC. The chain has TRBV18 and TRBJ1-2; 8 nucleotides agree with TRBD1. The CDR3 is 14 residues long. V lost 1 base to trimming and J lost 2 bases; unmatched junction nucleotides: 0. Germline CDR1 reads KGHSH; CDR2 reads LQKENI.

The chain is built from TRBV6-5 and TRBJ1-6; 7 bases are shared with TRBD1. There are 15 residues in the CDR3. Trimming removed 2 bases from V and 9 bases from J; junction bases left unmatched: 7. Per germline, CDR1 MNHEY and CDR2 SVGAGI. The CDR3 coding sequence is TGTGCCAGCAGTTACCTTCAGGGGGGAGGTTCACCCCTCCACTTT. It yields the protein CASSYLQGGGSPLHF.

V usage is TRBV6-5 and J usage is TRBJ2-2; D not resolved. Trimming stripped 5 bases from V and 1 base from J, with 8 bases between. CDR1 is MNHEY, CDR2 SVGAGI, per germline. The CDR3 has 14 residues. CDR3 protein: CASSGRQNTGELFF. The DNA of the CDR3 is TGTGCCAGCAGTGGGCGACAGAACACCGGGGAGCTGTTTTTT.

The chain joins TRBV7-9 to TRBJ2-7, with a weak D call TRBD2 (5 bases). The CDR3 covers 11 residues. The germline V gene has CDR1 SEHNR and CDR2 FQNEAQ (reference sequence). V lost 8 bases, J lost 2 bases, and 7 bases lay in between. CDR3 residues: CASHGAYEQYF. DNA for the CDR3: TGTGCCAGCCACGGGGCCTACGAGCAGTACTTC.

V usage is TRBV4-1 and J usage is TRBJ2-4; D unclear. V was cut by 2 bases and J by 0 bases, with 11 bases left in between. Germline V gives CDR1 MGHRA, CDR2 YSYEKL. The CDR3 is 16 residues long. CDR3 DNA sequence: TGCGCCAGCAGCCAACGCTTCGTACTAGCCAAAAACATTCAGTACTTC. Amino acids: CASSQRFVLAKNIQYF.

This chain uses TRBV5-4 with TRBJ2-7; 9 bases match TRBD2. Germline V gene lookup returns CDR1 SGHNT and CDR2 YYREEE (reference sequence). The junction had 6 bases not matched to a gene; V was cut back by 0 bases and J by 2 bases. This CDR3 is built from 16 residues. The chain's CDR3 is CASSLEPQRGAYEQYF. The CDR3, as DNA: TGTGCCAGCAGCTTGGAGCCCCAGCGGGGGGCCTACGAGCAGTACTTC.

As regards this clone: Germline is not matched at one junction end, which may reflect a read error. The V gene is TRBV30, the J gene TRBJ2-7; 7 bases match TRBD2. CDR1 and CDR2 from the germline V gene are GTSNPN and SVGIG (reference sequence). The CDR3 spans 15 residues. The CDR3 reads CAGSTLAVFTYEQYF. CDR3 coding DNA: TGTGCCGGGAGTACCCTAGCGGTGTTTACCTACGAGCAGTACTTC. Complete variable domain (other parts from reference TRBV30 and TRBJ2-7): SQTIHQWPATLVQPVGSPLSLECTVEGTSNPNLYWYRQAAGRGLQLLFYSVGIGQISSEVPQNLSASRPQDRQFILSSKKLLLSDSGFYLCAGSTLAVFTYEQYFGPGTRLTVT.

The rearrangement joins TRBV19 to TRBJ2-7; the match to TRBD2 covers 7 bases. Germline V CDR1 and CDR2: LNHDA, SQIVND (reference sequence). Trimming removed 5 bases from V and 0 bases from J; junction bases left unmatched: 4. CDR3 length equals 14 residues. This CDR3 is CASSLAVSSYEQYF. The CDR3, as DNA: TGTGCCAGTAGTCTAGCGGTAAGCTCCTACGAGCAGTACTTC.

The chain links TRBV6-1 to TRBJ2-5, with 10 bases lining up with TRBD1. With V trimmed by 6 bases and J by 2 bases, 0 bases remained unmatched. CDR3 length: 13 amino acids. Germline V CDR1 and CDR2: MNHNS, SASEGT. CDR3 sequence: CASRDRGQETQYF. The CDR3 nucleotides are TGTGCCAGCAGGGACAGGGGGCAAGAGACCCAGTACTTC.

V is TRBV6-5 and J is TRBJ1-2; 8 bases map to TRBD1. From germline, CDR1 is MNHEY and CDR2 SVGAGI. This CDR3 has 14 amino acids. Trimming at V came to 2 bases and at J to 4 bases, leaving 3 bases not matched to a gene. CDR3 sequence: CASSYVGTGYGYTF. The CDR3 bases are TGTGCCAGCAGTTACGTTGGGACAGGCTATGGCTACACCTTC.

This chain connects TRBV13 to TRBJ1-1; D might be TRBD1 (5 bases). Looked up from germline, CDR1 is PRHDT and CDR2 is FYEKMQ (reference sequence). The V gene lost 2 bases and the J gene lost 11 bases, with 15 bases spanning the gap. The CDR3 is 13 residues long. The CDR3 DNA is TGTGCCAGCAGCTTAAAAAGGAGGGACGTGGCTTTCTTT. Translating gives CASSLKRRDVAFF.

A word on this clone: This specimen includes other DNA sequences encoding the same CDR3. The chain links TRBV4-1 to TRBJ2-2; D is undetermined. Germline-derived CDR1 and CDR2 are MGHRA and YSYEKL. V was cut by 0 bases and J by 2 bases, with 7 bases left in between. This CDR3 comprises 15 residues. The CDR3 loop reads CASSQDPVNTGELFF. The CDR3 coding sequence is TGCGCCAGCAGCCAAGATCCAGTCAACACCGGGGAGCTGTTTTTT.

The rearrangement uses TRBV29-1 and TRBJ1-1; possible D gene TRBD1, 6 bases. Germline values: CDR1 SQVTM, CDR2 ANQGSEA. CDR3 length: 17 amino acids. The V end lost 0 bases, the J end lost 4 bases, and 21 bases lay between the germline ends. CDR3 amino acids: CSVEDSWGTGLGTEAFF. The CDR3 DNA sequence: TGCAGCGTTGAAGATTCGTGGGGTACAGGGTTGGGCACTGAAGCTTTCTTT. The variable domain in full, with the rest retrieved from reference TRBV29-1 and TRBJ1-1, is SAVISQKPSRDICQRGTSLTIQCQVDSQVTMMFWYRQQPGQSLTLIATANQGSEATYESGFVIDKFPISRPNLTFSTLTVSNMSPEDSSIYLCSVEDSWGTGLGTEAFFGQGTRLTVV.